This TCR beta chain comes out of a study of T-cell memory formation after mild COVID-19. 5'RACE with constant-segment primers yielded barcoded, UMI-tagged TCR alpha and TCR beta cDNA libraries. MiXCR, run by TCRdb on the 5' RACE reads, gives a single entry per CDR3 protein. In the table there are approximately 400,000 distinct CDR3 sequences, 24% of which are singletons. Study conclusions and caveats: That cross-reactive memory joined was suggested by some responding clones appearing in pre-infection memory. Clones contracting day 15 to 85 were balanced CD4/CD8; later expanders leaned CD4+.

Worth noting for this clonotype: Its antigen is currently unknown.

The CDR3 loop spans 14 amino acids. Between the trimmed V and J ends, which lost 5 bases and 2 bases, there was a span of 13 bases. CDR1 and CDR2 from the germline V gene are MNHNY and SVGAGI (reference sequence). This TCR came from an adult woman who had mild COVID-19 (a few samples of this study predate the infection). Cell type and time point are not known. V gene TRBV6-6 combines with J gene TRBJ2-7; possibly TRBD1 for D (5 bases). Sequences were obtained from PBMCs or a T cell subset sorted from them (not recorded which). The DNA for the CDR3 is TGTGCCAGCAGTGACCCGGGCAGGGCCTACGAGCAGTACTTC. Its protein product is CASSDPGRAYEQYF.